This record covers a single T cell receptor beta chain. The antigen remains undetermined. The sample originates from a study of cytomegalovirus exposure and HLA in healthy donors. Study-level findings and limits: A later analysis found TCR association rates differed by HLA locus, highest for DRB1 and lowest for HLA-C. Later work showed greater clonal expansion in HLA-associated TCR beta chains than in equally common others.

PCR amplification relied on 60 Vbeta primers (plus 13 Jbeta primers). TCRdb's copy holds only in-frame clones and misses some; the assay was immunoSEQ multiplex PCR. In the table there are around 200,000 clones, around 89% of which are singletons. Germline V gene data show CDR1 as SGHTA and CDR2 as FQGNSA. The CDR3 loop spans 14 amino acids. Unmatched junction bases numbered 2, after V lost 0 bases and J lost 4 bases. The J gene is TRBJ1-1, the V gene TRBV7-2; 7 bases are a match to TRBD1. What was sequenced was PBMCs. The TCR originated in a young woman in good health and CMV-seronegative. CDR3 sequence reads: CASSLAQGVTEAFF. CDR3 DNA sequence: TGTGCCAGCAGCTTAGCGCAGGGGGTCACTGAAGCTTTCTTT.